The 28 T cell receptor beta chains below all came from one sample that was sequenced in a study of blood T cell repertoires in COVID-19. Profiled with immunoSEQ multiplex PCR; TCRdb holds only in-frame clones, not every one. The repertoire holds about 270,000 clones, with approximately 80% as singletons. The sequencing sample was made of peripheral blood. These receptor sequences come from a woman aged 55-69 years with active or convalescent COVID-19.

DNA for the CDR3: TGTGCCACCAGCAGAGATGGGGCGGGGGGCCAGGAAAAACTGTTTTTT. Its protein is CATSRDGAGGQEKLFF. V usage is TRBV15 and J usage is TRBJ1-4; a weak D match, TRBD1 (6 bases). This CDR3 contains 16 residues. Per germline, CDR1 LNHNV and CDR2 YYDKDF (reference sequence). Trimming took off 0 bases at V and 8 bases at J, with 16 bases between the two ends.

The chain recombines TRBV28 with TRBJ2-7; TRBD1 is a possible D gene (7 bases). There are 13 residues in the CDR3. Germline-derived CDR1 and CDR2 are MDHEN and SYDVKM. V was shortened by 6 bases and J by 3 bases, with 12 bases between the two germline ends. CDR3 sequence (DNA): TGTGCCAGCAGCCCAGGGGGGTACTACGAGCAGTACTTC. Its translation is CASSPGGYYEQYF. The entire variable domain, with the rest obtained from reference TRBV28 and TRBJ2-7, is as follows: DVKVTQSSRYLVKRTGEKVFLECVQDMDHENMFWYRQDPGLGLRLIYFSYDVKMKEKGDIPEGYSVSREKKERFSLILESASTNQTSMYLCASSPGGYYEQYFGPGTRLTVT.

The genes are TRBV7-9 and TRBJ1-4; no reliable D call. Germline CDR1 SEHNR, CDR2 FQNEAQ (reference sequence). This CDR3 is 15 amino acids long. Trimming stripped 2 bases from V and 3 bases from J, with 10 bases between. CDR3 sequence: CASSLPGGPNEKLFF. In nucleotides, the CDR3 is TGTGCCAGCAGCTTACCCGGTGGGCCTAATGAAAAACTGTTTTTT.

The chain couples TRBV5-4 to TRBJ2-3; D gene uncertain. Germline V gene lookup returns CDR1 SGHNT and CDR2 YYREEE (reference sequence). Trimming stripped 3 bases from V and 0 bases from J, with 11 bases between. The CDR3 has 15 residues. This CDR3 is CASSSGRPSTDTQYF. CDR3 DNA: TGTGCCAGCAGCTCGGGTAGACCTAGCACAGATACGCAGTATTTT.

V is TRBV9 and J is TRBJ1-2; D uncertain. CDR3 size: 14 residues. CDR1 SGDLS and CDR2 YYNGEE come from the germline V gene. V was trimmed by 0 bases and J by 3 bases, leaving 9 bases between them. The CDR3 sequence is CASSVAEGYYGYTF. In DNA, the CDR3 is TGTGCCAGCAGCGTAGCGGAGGGCTACTATGGCTACACCTTC.

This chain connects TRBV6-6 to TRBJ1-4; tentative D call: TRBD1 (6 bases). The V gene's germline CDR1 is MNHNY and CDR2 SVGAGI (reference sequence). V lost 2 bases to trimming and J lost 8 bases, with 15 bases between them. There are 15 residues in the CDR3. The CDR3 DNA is TGTGCCAGCAGTTACCTGGCAGGGGATCGAGAAAAACTGTTTTTT. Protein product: CASSYLAGDREKLFF.

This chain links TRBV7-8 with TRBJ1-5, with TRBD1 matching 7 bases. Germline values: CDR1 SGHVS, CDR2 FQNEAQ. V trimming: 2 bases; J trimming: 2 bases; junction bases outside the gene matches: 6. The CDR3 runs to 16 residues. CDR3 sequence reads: CASSLMGQGGNQPQHF. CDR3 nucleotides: TGTGCCAGCAGCTTAATGGGGCAGGGGGGCAATCAGCCCCAGCATTTT.

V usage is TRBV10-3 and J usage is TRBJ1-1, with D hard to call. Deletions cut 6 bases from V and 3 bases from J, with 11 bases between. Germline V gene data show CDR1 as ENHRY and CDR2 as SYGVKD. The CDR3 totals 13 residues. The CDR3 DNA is TGTGCCATCAGGGTGGGCCAGGACACTGAAGCTTTCTTT. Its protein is CAIRVGQDTEAFF.

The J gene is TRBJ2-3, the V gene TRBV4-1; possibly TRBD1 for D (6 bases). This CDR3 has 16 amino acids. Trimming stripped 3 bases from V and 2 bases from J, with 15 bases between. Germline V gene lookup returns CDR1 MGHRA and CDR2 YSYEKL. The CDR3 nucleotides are TGCGCCAGCAGCCATCCGGAGGACAGAGCCACAGATACGCAGTATTTT. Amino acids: CASSHPEDRATDTQYF.

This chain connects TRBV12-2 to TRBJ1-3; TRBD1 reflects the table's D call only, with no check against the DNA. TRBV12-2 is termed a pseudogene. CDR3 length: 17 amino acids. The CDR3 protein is CASRLFTGTHSGNTIYF. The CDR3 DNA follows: TGTGCAAGTCGCTTATTCACAGGAACACACTCTGGAAACACCATATATTTT.

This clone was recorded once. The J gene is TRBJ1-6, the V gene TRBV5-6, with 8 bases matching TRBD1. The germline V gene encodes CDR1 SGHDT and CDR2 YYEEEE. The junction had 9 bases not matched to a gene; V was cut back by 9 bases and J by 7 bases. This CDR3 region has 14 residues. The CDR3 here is CATSTGAQNSPLHF. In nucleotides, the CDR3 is TGTGCCACTTCGACAGGGGCGCAGAATTCACCCCTCCACTTT.

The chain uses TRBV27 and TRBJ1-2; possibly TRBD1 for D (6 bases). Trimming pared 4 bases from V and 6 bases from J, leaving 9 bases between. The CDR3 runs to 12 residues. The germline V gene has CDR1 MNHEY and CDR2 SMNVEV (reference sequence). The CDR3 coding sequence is TGTGCCAGCAGTTCCCAGGGGCATGGCTACACCTTC. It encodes CASSSQGHGYTF.

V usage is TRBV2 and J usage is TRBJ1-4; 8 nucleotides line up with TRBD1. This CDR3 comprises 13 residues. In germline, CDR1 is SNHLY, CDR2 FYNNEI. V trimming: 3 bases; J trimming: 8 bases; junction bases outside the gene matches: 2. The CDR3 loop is CASSDRGPEKLFF. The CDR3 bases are TGTGCCAGCAGTGACAGGGGGCCAGAAAAACTGTTTTTT.

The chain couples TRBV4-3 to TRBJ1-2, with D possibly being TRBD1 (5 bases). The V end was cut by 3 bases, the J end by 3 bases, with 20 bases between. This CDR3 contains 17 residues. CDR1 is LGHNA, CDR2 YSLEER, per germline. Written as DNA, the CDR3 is TGCGCCAGCAGCCATGTCCCCGCCGGGACTAGAGACTATGGCTACACCTTC. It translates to CASSHVPAGTRDYGYTF.

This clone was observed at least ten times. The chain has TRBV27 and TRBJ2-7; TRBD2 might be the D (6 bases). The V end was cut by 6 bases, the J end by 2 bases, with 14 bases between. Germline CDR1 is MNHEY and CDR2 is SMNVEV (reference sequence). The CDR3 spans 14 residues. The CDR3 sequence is CASRGDWWTYEQYF. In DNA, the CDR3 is TGTGCCAGCAGGGGGGACTGGTGGACCTACGAGCAGTACTTC.

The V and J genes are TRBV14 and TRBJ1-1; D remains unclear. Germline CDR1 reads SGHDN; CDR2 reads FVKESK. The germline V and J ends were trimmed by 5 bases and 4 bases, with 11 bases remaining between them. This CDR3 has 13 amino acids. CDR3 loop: CASSETPLTEAFF. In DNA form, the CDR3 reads TGTGCCAGCAGCGAGACACCTCTCACTGAAGCTTTCTTT.

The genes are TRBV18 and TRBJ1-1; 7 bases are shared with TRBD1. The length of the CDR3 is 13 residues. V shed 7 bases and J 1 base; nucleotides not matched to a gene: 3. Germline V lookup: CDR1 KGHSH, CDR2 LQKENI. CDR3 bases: TGTGCCAGCTTTCGGGACAGGAACACTGAAGCTTTCTTT. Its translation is CASFRDRNTEAFF.

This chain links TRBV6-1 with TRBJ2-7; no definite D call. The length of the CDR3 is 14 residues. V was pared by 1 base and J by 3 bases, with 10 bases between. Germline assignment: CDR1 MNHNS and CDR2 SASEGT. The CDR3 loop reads CASSEGPEYYEQYF. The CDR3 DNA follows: TGTGCCAGCAGTGAAGGGCCGGAGTACTACGAGCAGTACTTC.

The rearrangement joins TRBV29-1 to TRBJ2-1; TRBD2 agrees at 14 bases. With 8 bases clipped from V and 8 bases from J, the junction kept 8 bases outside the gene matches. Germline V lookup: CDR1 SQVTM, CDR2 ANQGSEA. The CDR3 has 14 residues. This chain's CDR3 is CSHPTSGGAYEQFF. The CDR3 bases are TGCAGCCATCCGACTAGCGGGGGGGCGTATGAGCAGTTCTTC.

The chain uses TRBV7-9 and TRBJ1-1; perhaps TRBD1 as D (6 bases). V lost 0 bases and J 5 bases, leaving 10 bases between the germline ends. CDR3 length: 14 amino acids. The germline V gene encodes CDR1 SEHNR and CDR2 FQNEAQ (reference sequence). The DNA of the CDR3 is TGTGCCAGCAGCTTAGCGCGGGGGCTGACTGAAGCTTTCTTT. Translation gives CASSLARGLTEAFF.

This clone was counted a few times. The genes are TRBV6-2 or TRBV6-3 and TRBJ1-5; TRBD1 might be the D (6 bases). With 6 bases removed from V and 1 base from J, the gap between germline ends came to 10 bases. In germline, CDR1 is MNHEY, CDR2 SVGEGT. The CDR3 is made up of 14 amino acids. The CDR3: CASSWDISNQPQHF. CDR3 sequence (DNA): TGTGCCAGCAGCTGGGACATCAGCAATCAGCCCCAGCATTTT.

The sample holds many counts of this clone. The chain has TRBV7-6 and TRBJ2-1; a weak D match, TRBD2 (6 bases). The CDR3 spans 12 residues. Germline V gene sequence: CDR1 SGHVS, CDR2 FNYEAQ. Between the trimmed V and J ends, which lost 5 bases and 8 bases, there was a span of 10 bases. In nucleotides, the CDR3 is TGTGCCAGCAGCCGCGGGGCGTATGAGCAGTTCTTC. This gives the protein CASSRGAYEQFF.

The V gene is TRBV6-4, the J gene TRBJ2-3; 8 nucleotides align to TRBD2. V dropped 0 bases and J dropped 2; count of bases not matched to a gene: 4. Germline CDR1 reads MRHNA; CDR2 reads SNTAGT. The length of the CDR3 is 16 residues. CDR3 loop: CASSDSKRGNTDTQYF. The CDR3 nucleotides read TGTGCCAGCAGTGACTCGAAGCGGGGGAACACAGATACGCAGTATTTT.

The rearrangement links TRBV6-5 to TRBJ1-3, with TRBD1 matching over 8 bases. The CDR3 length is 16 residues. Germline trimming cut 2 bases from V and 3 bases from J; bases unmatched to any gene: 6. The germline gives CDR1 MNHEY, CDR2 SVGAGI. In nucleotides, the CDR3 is TGTGCCAGCAGTTACGACAGGACAGGGTTTGGAAACACCATATATTTT. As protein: CASSYDRTGFGNTIYF.

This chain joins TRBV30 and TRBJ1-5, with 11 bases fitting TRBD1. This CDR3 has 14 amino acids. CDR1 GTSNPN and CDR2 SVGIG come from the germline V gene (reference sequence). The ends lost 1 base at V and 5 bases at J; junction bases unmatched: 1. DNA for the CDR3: TGTGCCTGGAGTGGGGGACAGGGGGATCAGCCCCAGCATTTT. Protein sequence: CAWSGGQGDQPQHF.

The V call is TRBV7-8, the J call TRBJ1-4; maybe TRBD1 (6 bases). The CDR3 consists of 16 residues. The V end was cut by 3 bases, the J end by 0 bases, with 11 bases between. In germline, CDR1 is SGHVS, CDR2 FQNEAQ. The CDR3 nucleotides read TGTGCCAGCAGCTTCCCACAGGGTGCAACTAATGAAAAACTGTTTTTT. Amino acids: CASSFPQGATNEKLFF.

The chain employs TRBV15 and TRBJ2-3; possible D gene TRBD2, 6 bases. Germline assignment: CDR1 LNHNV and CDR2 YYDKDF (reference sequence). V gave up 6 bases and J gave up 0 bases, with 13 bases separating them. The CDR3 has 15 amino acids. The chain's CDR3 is CATREGPLSTDTQYF. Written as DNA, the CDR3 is TGTGCCACCAGGGAGGGCCCTTTAAGCACAGATACGCAGTATTTT.

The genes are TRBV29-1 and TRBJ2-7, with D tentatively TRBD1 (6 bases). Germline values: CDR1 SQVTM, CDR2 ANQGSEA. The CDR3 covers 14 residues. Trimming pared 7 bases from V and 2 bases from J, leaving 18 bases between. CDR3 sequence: CSAATTGPPYEQYF. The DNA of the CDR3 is TGCAGCGCCGCCACTACAGGGCCCCCCTACGAGCAGTACTTC.